These 19 T cell receptor beta chains were sequenced from one sample in a study of OX40 agonist ivuxolimab in advanced cancers. Assay: immunoSEQ multiplex PCR; the TCRdb copy retains only in-frame clones and omits some. In the table there are around 90,000 clones, approximately 90% of which are singletons. The specimen was CD4+ or CD8+ T cells sorted from blood, collected in a trial of the OX40 agonist ivuxolimab. These receptors were obtained from an adult with an advanced solid tumor such as melanoma, head and neck, liver or kidney cancer.

Details on this clone: Other DNA sequences in this sample translate to the same CDR3. The chain links TRBV5-1 to TRBJ2-2, with D unresolved. The length of the CDR3 is 13 residues. Trimming cost V 2 bases and J 5 bases, with 7 bases left between them. Germline V gives CDR1 SGHRS, CDR2 YFSETQ. CDR3 coding DNA: TGCGCCAGCAGCTTTACCGGGACCGGGGAGCTGTTTTTT. It is translated as CASSFTGTGELFF.

CDR3 sequence: CASSLVPGSFGEAFF. Written as DNA, the CDR3 is TGTGCCAGCAGCTTAGTACCGGGTTCCTTTGGGGAAGCTTTCTTT. The J gene is TRBJ1-1, the V gene TRBV11-2, with no clear D. The CDR3 has 15 amino acids. The V and J ends lost 1 base and 8 bases respectively, with 17 bases between them. The germline CDR1 and CDR2 sequences are SGHAT and FQNNGV.

This chain connects TRBV25-1 to TRBJ2-1; weak D call: TRBD1 (6 bases). The CDR3 sequence is 15 residues long. Germline V gene data show CDR1 as MGHDK and CDR2 as SYGVNS. Trimming removed 7 bases at V and 0 bases at J, with 13 bases between. CDR3 DNA sequence: TGTGCCAGCACCCTCGGACAGAGCTCCTACAATGAGCAGTTCTTC. Translating it yields CASTLGQSSYNEQFF.

The rearrangement links TRBV19 to TRBJ1-5; D possibly corresponds to TRBD1 (6 bases). Germline-derived CDR1 and CDR2 are LNHDA and SQIVND (reference sequence). The CDR3 runs 15 residues. V lost 5 bases to trimming and J lost 0 bases, with 11 bases between them. This chain's CDR3 is CASSSRQDSNQPQHF. Written as DNA, the CDR3 is TGTGCCAGTAGTTCCCGACAGGATAGCAATCAGCCCCAGCATTTT.

The gene calls are TRBV10-1 and TRBJ2-1, with 7 bases that match TRBD2. Germline CDR1 and CDR2: WNHNN and SYGVQD (reference sequence). CDR3 length: 15 residues. J lost 2 bases, V lost 2 bases, and 3 bases had no gene match. The CDR3 is CASSEKRGPYNEQFF. CDR3 in DNA: TGCGCCAGCAGTGAGAAGCGGGGTCCCTACAATGAGCAGTTCTTC.

The genes are TRBV28 and TRBJ1-2; tentatively, D is TRBD1 (5 bases). CDR1 is MDHEN and CDR2 is SYDVKM in the germline V gene. Trimming removed 2 bases at V and 8 bases at J, with 9 bases between. The CDR3 is made up of 12 amino acids. The DNA of the CDR3 is TGTGCCAGCAGTTTACCAGGGAAGGGCTACACCTTC. Amino acids: CASSLPGKGYTF.

The gene calls are TRBV7-2 and TRBJ1-4; 8 bases line up with TRBD1. V gave up 1 base and J gave up 7 bases; unmatched junction bases: 5. The CDR3 runs to 15 residues. Germline CDR1 is SGHTA and CDR2 is FQGNSA. CDR3 loop: CASSLGGTGFEKLFF. CDR3 in DNA: TGTGCCAGCAGCTTAGGGGGGACAGGTTTTGAAAAACTGTTTTTT.

The chain links TRBV19 to TRBJ2-3; unclear D gene. Trimming shortened V by 2 bases and J by 6 bases, and 3 bases separated the two germline ends. This CDR3 region has 11 residues. Per the germline V gene, CDR1 is LNHDA and CDR2 is SQIVND (reference sequence). The CDR3: CASSIIDTQYF. The CDR3 region has the DNA TGTGCCAGTAGTATAATTGATACGCAGTATTTT.

The chain recombines TRBV28 with TRBJ2-7; TRBD2 aligns across 9 bases. The CDR3 runs to 14 residues. V gave up 8 bases and J gave up 2 bases; unmatched junction bases: 7. CDR1 and CDR2 from the germline V gene are MDHEN and SYDVKM. The CDR3 DNA follows: TGTGCCAGCGCAGAAGCGGGAGGTACCTACGAGCAGTACTTC. It is translated as CASAEAGGTYEQYF.

The rearrangement links TRBV28 to TRBJ2-7; TRBD2 might be the D (6 bases). The CDR3 totals 14 residues. Between the trimmed V and J ends, which lost 2 bases and 3 bases, there was a span of 11 bases. Germline CDR1 MDHEN, CDR2 SYDVKM. CDR3 sequence (DNA): TGTGCCAGCAGTTTAAGAACGGAGGGCTACGAGCAGTACTTC. Translating gives CASSLRTEGYEQYF.

The J gene is TRBJ2-3, the V gene TRBV30, with 12 positions matching TRBD2. V trimming: 4 bases; J trimming: 4 bases; junction bases outside the gene matches: 6. The CDR3 has 15 amino acids. The germline CDR1 and CDR2 sequences are GTSNPN and SVGIG (reference sequence). The CDR3 nucleotides are TGTGCCTGGACCAGACTAGCGGGAGTTGCAGATACGCAGTATTTT. Residues: CAWTRLAGVADTQYF.

V usage is TRBV28 and J usage is TRBJ1-5; the D gene is possibly TRBD1 (6 bases). The CDR3 runs 17 residues. V gave up 5 bases and J gave up 3 bases, with 20 bases separating them. The germline V gene encodes CDR1 MDHEN and CDR2 SYDVKM. The CDR3 DNA follows: TGTGCCAGCAGTACCCCCGGGGGGGCAGGGGACAATCAGCCCCAGCATTTT. Its translation is CASSTPGGAGDNQPQHF. The whole variable domain, filled in from reference TRBV28 and TRBJ1-5, reads DVKVTQSSRYLVKRTGEKVFLECVQDMDHENMFWYRQDPGLGLRLIYFSYDVKMKEKGDIPEGYSVSREKKERFSLILESASTNQTSMYLCASSTPGGAGDNQPQHFGDGTRLSIL.

The gene calls are TRBV6-1 and TRBJ2-7, with D uncertain. This CDR3 comprises 14 residues. Germline loops: CDR1 MNHNS, CDR2 SASEGT. Trimming took 6 bases from V and 2 from J, leaving 14 bases between them. In DNA form, the CDR3 reads TGTGCCAGCAGACCCTCCCATTCCACCTACGAGCAGTACTTC. It specifies CASRPSHSTYEQYF.

Notes on this clone: The DNA is left out, because the CDR3 cannot be placed on it with certainty; the CDR3 is given as TCRdb lists it. This chain connects TRBV21-1 to TRBJ2-5; no DNA check was done on the table's D call, TRBD1. TRBV21-1 is a known pseudogene. The CDR3 has 16 amino acids, counting both end residues. The CDR3 protein is CASSKVGQGARETQYF.

The chain is built from TRBV19 and TRBJ2-7; 9 bases are shared with TRBD2. After removal of 4 bases from V and 3 bases from J, the junction contained 4 bases not matched to a gene. CDR1 is LNHDA, CDR2 SQIVND, per germline (reference sequence). The CDR3 is 14 residues long. CDR3 amino acids: CASSNGAGGYEQYF. The CDR3 DNA reads as TGTGCCAGTAGTAACGGAGCGGGAGGCTACGAGCAGTACTTC.

The chain has TRBV28 and TRBJ2-7, with TRBD1 identical over 9 bases. The CDR3 contains 15 residues. Germline CDR1 and CDR2: MDHEN and SYDVKM. J was trimmed by 1 base and V by 1 base; bases with no gene match: 2. The CDR3 reads CASSLSGTGSYEQYF. The CDR3 coding sequence is TGTGCCAGCAGTTTATCCGGGACAGGGTCCTACGAGCAGTACTTC.

The chain uses TRBV28 and TRBJ1-2; D is perhaps TRBD1 (5 bases). This CDR3 comprises 12 residues. The V gene lost 6 bases and the J gene lost 8 bases, with 13 bases spanning the gap. Per the germline V gene, CDR1 is MDHEN and CDR2 is SYDVKM. CDR3 coding DNA: TGTGCCAGCAGGCTTCAGGGTAGAGGCTACACCTTC. It codes for CASRLQGRGYTF.

The CDR3: CASSLVAPAGLEAFF. As DNA, the CDR3 is TGCGCCAGCAGCTTGGTAGCGCCGGCCGGGCTCGAAGCTTTCTTT. V gene TRBV5-1 combines with J gene TRBJ1-1; D is ambiguous. The CDR3 extends over 15 amino acids. V was clipped by 0 bases and J by 8 bases, with 17 bases between them. Germline CDR1 SGHRS, CDR2 YFSETQ.

This chain connects TRBV6-1 to TRBJ1-2; D unresolved. The CDR3 covers 14 residues. V was pared by 2 bases and J by 8 bases, with 15 bases between. Germline V lookup: CDR1 MNHNS, CDR2 SASEGT. The chain's CDR3 is CASSEFVTKGGYTF. As DNA, the CDR3 is TGTGCCAGCAGTGAATTCGTGACGAAAGGGGGCTACACCTTC.